What follows are 12 T cell receptor beta chains derived from one specimen sequenced in a study of a mutant IDH1 vaccine in newly diagnosed glioma. Using immunoSEQ multiplex PCR, the repertoire was profiled, and TCRdb retains in-frame clones only, with some absent. The profile covers approximately 76,000 clones, with roughly nine tenths appearing a single time and 0.55% to 0.65% taken by the ten largest. Time point: week 5, during vaccination. Topical imiquimod was applied with each vaccine dose, which held 300 ug of mutant IDH1 20-mer peptide. These receptors have no known antigen. Sequenced material: PBMCs, taken from a glioma patient whose treatment included an IDH1 peptide vaccine. The origin of the receptors is a woman aged 45 to 65 with glioma.

This CDR3 reads CASSPSGHYNEQFF. As DNA, the CDR3 is TGTGCCAGCAGCCCAAGCGGACATTACAATGAGCAGTTCTTC. The J gene is TRBJ2-1, the V gene TRBV7-9; possibly TRBD1 or TRBD2 for D (5 bases each). The CDR3 has 14 residues. The V end was cut by 5 bases, the J end by 4 bases, with 12 bases between. Germline loops: CDR1 SEHNR, CDR2 FQNEAQ (reference sequence).

This chain joins TRBV6-6 and TRBJ1-3; D gene uncertain. The V gene lost 7 bases and the J gene lost 4 bases, with 14 bases spanning the gap. In germline, CDR1 is MNHNY, CDR2 SVGAGI (reference sequence). CDR3 length: 14 residues. CDR3 amino acids: CASTSEGSGNTIYF. As DNA, the CDR3 is TGTGCCAGCACCTCGGAAGGGTCGGGAAACACCATATATTTT.

The rearrangement joins TRBV4-2 to TRBJ1-4, with 10 bases matching TRBD1. CDR1 LGHNA and CDR2 YNFKEQ come from the germline V gene. J lost 5 bases, V lost 4 bases, and 7 bases had no gene match. The CDR3 runs to 16 residues. In DNA form, the CDR3 reads TGTGCCAGCAGCCCAGATGGGGGACAGGGGAATGAAAAACTGTTTTTT. This codes for CASSPDGGQGNEKLFF.

The chain is built from TRBV6-6 and TRBJ2-7, with D maybe TRBD1 (6 bases). This CDR3 is 13 amino acids long. Germline V CDR1 and CDR2: MNHNY, SVGAGI (reference sequence). Trimming cost V 6 bases and J 4 bases, with 13 bases left between them. The CDR3: CASSRDTLYEQYF. For the CDR3, the DNA is TGTGCCAGCAGCCGGGACACCTTATACGAGCAGTACTTC.

The V gene is TRBV7-8, the J gene TRBJ1-1, with D possibly TRBD1 on 5 matching bases. The CDR3 length is 14 residues. CDR1 and CDR2 from the germline V gene are SGHVS and FQNEAQ. Trimming took off 4 bases at V and 1 base at J, with 10 bases between the two ends. As DNA, the CDR3 is TGTGCCAGCAGCTCAGCCAGGGAGAACACTGAAGCTTTCTTT. Translating gives CASSSARENTEAFF.

This clone was seen only once. The genes are TRBV7-8 and TRBJ2-7; 11 bases align to TRBD2. The CDR3 length is 16 residues. V was clipped by 4 bases and J by 4 bases; unmatched bases: 9. CDR1 SGHVS and CDR2 FQNEAQ come from the germline V gene. The CDR3 reads CASSWGTSGGVYEQYF. CDR3 in DNA: TGTGCCAGCAGCTGGGGGACTAGCGGAGGGGTTTACGAGCAGTACTTC. The full variable domain, with the rest looked up from reference TRBV7-8 and TRBJ2-7, is GAGVSQSPRYKVAKRGQDVALRCDPISGHVSLFWYQQALGQGPEFLTYFQNEAQLDKSGLPSDRFFAERPEGSVSTLKIQRTQQEDSAVYLCASSWGTSGGVYEQYFGPGTRLTVT.

The gene calls are TRBV25-1 and TRBJ1-2, with D maybe TRBD1 (5 bases). Looked up from germline, CDR1 is MGHDK and CDR2 is SYGVNS. The CDR3 totals 13 residues. Trimming pared 2 bases from V and 2 bases from J, leaving 6 bases between. CDR3 nucleotides: TGTGCCAGCAGTGAACCAGGGAACTATGGCTACACCTTC. It encodes CASSEPGNYGYTF.

The J gene is TRBJ1-1, the V gene TRBV19, with D tentatively TRBD1 (5 bases). CDR3 length: 16 amino acids. Germline CDR1 is LNHDA and CDR2 is SQIVND (reference sequence). The V gene lost 6 bases and the J gene lost 7 bases, with 24 bases spanning the gap. The CDR3 protein is CASSDPGTKGFNEAFF. CDR3 DNA: TGTGCCAGTAGCGACCCTGGGACCAAAGGTTTTAATGAAGCTTTCTTT.

The chain carries TRBV2 and TRBJ2-5; 9 bases align to TRBD1. The DNA end favors TRBJ2-7, so the J call may be wrong. This CDR3 is 14 amino acids long. From germline, CDR1 is SNHLY and CDR2 FYNNEI. DNA of the CDR3: TGTGCCAGCAGCCAGGGACAGGGCGGCTACGAGCAGTACTTC. This translates into CASSQGQGGYEQYF.

The V and J genes are TRBV28 and TRBJ2-3; 13 positions match TRBD2. The CDR3 spans 15 residues. V shed 4 bases, J shed 4 bases, and the junction held 2 bases outside the gene matches. In germline, CDR1 is MDHEN, CDR2 SYDVKM. CDR3 loop: CASSWGLAGSDTQYF. The CDR3 bases are TGTGCCAGCAGTTGGGGACTAGCGGGGTCAGATACGCAGTATTTT.

The chain links TRBV7-9 to TRBJ1-5, with a tentative D call TRBD1 (5 bases). Per germline, CDR1 SEHNR and CDR2 FQNEAQ (reference sequence). V dropped 5 bases and J dropped 2 bases, with 10 bases sitting between them. The length of the CDR3 is 14 residues. CDR3 coding DNA: TGTGCCAGCAGCCCTGGGGGGGGCAATCAGCCCCAGCATTTT. This codes for CASSPGGGNQPQHF.

The chain combines TRBV30 with TRBJ2-2, with 7 positions matching TRBD1. Germline V gives CDR1 GTSNPN, CDR2 SVGIG (reference sequence). The CDR3 is 17 amino acids. Trimming at V came to 2 bases and at J to 4 bases, leaving 13 bases not matched to a gene. The CDR3 loop is CAWSTRQGIDGTGELFF. CDR3 in DNA: TGTGCCTGGAGTACCCGACAGGGAATCGATGGCACCGGGGAGCTGTTTTTT. The variable domain in full, completed from reference TRBV30 and TRBJ2-2, reads SQTIHQWPATLVQPVGSPLSLECTVEGTSNPNLYWYRQAAGRGLQLLFYSVGIGQISSEVPQNLSASRPQDRQFILSSKKLLLSDSGFYLCAWSTRQGIDGTGELFFGEGSRLTVL.